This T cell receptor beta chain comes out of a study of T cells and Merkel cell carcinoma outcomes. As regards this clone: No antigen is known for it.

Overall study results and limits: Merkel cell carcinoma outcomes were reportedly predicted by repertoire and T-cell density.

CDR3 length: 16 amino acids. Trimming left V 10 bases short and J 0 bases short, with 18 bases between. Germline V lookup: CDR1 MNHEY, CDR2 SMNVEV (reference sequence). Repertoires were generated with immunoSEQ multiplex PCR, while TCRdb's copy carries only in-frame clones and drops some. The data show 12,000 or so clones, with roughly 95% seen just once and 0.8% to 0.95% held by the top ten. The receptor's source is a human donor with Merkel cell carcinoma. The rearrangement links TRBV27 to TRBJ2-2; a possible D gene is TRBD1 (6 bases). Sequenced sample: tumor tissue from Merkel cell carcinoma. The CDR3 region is CATSLLGHSNTGELFF. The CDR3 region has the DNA TGTGCCACCAGCCTACTGGGACACTCGAACACCGGGGAGCTGTTTTTT.